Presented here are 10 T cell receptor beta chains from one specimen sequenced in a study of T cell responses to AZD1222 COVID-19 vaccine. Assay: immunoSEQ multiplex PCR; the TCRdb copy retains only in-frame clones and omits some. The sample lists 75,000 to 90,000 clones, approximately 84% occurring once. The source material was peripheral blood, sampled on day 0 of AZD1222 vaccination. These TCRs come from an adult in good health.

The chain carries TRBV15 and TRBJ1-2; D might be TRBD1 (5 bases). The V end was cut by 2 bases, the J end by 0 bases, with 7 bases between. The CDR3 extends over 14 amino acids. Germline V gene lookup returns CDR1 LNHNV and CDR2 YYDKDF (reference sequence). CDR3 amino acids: CATSRTGTNYGYTF. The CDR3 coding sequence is TGTGCCACCAGCAGAACAGGAACTAACTATGGCTACACCTTC.

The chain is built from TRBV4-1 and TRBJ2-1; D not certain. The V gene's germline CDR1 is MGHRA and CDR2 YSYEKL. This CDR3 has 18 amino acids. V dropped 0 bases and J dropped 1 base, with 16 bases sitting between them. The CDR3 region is CASSQDPFLGLSYNEQFF. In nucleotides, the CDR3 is TGCGCCAGCAGCCAAGATCCCTTTTTGGGCCTTTCCTACAATGAGCAGTTCTTC.

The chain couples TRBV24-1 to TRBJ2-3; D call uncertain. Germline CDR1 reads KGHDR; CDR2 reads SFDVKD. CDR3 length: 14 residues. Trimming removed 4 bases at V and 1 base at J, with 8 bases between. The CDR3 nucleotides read TGTGCCACCAGTGACCATGCGGGCACAGATACGCAGTATTTT. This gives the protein CATSDHAGTDTQYF.

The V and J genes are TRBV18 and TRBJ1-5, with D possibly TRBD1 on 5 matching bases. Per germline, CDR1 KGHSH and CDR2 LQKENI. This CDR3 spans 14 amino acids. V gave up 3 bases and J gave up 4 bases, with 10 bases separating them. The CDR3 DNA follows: TGTGCCAGCTCACCGACAGCAAAGAATCAGCCCCAGCATTTT. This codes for CASSPTAKNQPQHF.

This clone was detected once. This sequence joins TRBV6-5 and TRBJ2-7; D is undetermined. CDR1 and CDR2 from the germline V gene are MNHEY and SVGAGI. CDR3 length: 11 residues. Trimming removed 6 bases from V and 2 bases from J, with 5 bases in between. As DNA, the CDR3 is TGTGCCAGCAGAACTACCTACGAGCAGTACTTC. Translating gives CASRTTYEQYF.

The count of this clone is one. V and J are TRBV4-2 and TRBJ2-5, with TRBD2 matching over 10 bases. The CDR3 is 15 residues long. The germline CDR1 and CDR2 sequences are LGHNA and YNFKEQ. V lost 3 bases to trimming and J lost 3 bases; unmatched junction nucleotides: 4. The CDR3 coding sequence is TGTGCCAGCAGCCAGGGGAGCGGGGGGGAAGAGACCCAGTACTTC. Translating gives CASSQGSGGEETQYF.

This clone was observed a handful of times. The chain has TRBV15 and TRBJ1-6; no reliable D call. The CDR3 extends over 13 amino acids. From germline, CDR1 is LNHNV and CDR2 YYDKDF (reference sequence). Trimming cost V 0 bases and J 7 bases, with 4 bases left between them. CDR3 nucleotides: TGTGCCACCAGCAGAGATTGGAATTCACCCCTCCACTTT. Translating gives CATSRDWNSPLHF. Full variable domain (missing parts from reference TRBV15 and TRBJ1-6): DAMVIQNPRYQVTQFGKPVTLSCSQTLNHNVMYWYQQKSSQAPKLLFHYYDKDFNNEADTPDNFQSRRPNTSFCFLDIRSPGLGDTAMYLCATSRDWNSPLHFGNGTRLTVT.

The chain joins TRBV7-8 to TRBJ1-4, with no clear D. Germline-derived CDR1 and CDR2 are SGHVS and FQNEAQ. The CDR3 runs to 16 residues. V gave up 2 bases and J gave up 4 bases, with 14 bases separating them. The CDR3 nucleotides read TGTGCCAGCAGCTTAAGCCAGACCCGCGTTAATGAAAAACTGTTTTTT. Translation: CASSLSQTRVNEKLFF.

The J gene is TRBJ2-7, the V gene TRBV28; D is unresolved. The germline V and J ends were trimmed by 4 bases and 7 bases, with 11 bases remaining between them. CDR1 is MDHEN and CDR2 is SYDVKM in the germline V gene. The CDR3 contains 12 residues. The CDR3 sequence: CASSYRFREQYF. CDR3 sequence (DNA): TGTGCCAGCAGTTACAGATTTCGAGAGCAGTACTTC.

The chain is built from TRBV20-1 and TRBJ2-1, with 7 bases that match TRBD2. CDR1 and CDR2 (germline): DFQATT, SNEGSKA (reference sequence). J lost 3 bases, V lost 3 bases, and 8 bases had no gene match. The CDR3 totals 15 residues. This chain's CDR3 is CSASPPSGGYNEQFF. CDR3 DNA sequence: TGCAGTGCTAGTCCCCCGTCGGGGGGCTACAATGAGCAGTTCTTC.